This TCR beta chain emerged from a study of shared clonotypes between healthy human individuals. Study results and limitations: The generation probabilities recorded for non-shared clonotypes fell below those of clonotypes shared by all four donors.

With respect to this clone: Its antigen is unknown.

Sequencing used immunoSEQ multiplex PCR; TCRdb keeps in-frame clones, though not all of them. The sample records 2 million to 3 million clones, approximately 93% being singletons. The specimen sequenced was naive CD4+ T cells from PBMCs. As for subset: CD45RA+ positively selected. This TCR derives from a man between 18 and 29 years old in good health. Some clones in this sample may be carry-over from other donors' samples.

The CDR3: CASSQGRSYEQYF. The CDR3, as DNA: TGTGCCAGCAGCCAGGGGCGATCCTACGAGCAGTACTTC. The rearrangement links TRBV27 to TRBJ2-7; a weak D match, TRBD1 (6 bases). Germline CDR1 is MNHEY and CDR2 is SMNVEV (reference sequence). CDR3 length: 13 amino acids. V was trimmed by 6 bases and J by 1 base, leaving 10 bases between them.